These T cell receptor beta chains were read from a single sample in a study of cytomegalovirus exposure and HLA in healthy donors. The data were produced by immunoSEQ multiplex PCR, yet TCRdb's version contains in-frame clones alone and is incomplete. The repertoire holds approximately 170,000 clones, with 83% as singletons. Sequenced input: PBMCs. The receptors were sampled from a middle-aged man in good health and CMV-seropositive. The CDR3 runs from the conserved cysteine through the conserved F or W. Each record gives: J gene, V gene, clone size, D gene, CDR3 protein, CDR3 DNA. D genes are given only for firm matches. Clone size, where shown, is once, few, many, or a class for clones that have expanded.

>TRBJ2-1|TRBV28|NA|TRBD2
CASSLWREREIDEQFF
TGTGCCAGCAGTTTATGGCGCGAGCGGGAGATCGATGAGCAGTTCTTC
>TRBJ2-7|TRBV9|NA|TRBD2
CASSVGGGASSYEQYF
TGTGCCAGCAGCGTAGGGGGAGGGGCCAGCTCCTACGAGCAGTACTTC
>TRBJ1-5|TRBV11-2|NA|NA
CASSTGLNQPQHF
TGTGCCAGCTCGACAGGCCTCAATCAGCCCCAGCATTTT
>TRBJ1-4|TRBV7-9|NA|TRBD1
CATDTLDRGTGFSEKLFF
TGTGCCACCGACACCTTGGACAGGGGAACGGGTTTTAGTGAAAAACTGTTTTTT
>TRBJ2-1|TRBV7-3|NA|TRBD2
CASSSMGLAGVGEQFF
TGTGCCAGCAGCTCGATGGGACTAGCGGGGGTCGGTGAGCAGTTCTTC
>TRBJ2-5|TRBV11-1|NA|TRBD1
CASSPRTGGQETQYF
TGTGCCAGCAGCCCGAGGACAGGGGGGCAAGAGACCCAGTACTTC
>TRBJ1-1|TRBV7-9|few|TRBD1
CASSLETGGRTEAFF
TGTGCCAGCAGCTTAGAGACAGGGGGCAGGACTGAAGCTTTCTTT
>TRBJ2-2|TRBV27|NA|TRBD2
CASSLSTRLAGRGGELFF
TGTGCCAGCAGTTTAAGCACCCGACTAGCGGGACGGGGCGGGGAGCTGTTTTTT
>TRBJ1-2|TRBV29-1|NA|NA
CSVDQGLGYTF
TGCAGCGTTGACCAGGGGCTAGGCTACACCTTC
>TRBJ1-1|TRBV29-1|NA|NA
CSVPTRNTEAFF
TGCAGCGTACCGACAAGGAACACTGAAGCTTTCTTT
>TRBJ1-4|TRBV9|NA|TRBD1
CASSGPGTDKLFF
TGTGCCAGCAGCGGACCGGGGACAGATAAACTGTTTTTT
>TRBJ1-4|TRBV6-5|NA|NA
CAAGGPLNEKLFF
TGTGCCGCCGGGGGACCCCTTAATGAAAAACTGTTTTTT
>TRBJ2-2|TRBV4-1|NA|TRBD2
CASSLQIIHSGRSTGELFF
TGCGCCAGCAGCCTACAGATCATACATAGCGGGAGGTCCACCGGGGAGCTGTTTTTT
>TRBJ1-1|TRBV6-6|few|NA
CASSYSSANTEAFF
TGTGCCAGCAGTTACTCGAGTGCCAACACTGAAGCTTTCTTT
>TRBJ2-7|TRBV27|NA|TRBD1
CASTPGTGPYEQYF
TGTGCCAGCACCCCCGGGACAGGCCCCTACGAGCAGTACTTC
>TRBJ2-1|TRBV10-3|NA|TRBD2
CAISGLAGDNEQFF
TGTGCCATCAGTGGACTAGCGGGAGACAATGAGCAGTTCTTC
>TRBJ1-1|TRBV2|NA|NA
CASSEQGGGAFF
TGTGCCAGCAGTGAGCAGGGTGGCGGCGCTTTCTTT
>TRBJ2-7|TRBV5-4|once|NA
CASSLGGVLRVGEQYF
TGTGCCAGCAGCTTGGGGGGAGTGTTGAGAGTAGGCGAGCAGTACTTC
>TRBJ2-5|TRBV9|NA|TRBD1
CASSATGGRETQYF
TGTGCCAGCAGCGCCACAGGGGGCCGGGAGACCCAGTACTTC
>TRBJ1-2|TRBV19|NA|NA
CASSIEGTVTANYGYTF
TGTGCCAGTAGTATAGAGGGAACGGTGACAGCTAACTATGGCTACACCTTC
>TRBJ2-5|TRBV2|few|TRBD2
CASSLWSSGGAIEGQETQYF
TGTGCCAGCAGCTTATGGTCTAGCGGGGGGGCCATTGAAGGCCAAGAGACCCAGTACTTC
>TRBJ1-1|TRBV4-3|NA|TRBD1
CASSQDRGTYTEAFF
TGCGCCAGCAGCCAGGACAGGGGGACCTACACTGAAGCTTTCTTT
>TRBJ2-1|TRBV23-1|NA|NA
CASRRLGRYVHEQFF
TGCGCCAGCAGACGACTAGGTCGATATGTTCATGAGCAGTTCTTC
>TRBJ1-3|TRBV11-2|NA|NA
CASSRGMASGNTIYF
TGTGCCAGCAGCCGAGGTATGGCCTCTGGAAACACCATATATTTT
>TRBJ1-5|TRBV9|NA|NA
CASSVGRYQPQHF
TGTGCCAGCAGCGTTGGTCGGTATCAGCCCCAGCATTTT
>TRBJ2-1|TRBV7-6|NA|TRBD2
CASSLELAGGNYNEQFF
TGTGCCAGCAGCTTAGAGCTAGCGGGGGGTAACTACAATGAGCAGTTCTTC
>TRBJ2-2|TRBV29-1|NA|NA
CSVGPNSNTGELFF
TGCAGCGTTGGCCCTAACAGTAACACCGGGGAGCTGTTTTTT
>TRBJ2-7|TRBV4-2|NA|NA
CASSQGLAFEQYF
TGTGCCAGCAGCCAAGGGCTAGCTTTCGAGCAGTACTTC
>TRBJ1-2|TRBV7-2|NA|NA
CASSFSTAYGYTF
TGTGCCAGCAGCTTTTCTACAGCCTATGGCTACACCTTC
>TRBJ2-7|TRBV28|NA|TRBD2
CASSTLHGTSGSYEQYF
TGTGCCAGCAGCACCCTACACGGGACTAGCGGGAGCTACGAGCAGTACTTC
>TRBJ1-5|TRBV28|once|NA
CASSLVGLSNQPQHF
TGTGCCAGCAGTTTAGTGGGGCTTAGCAATCAGCCCCAGCATTTT
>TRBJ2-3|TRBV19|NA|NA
CASRGTDTQYF
TGTGCCAGCAGAGGGACAGATACGCAGTATTTT
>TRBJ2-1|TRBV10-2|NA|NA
CASASHEQFF
TGCGCCAGCGCGTCCCATGAGCAGTTCTTC
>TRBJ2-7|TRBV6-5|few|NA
CASSYSMIGGYEQYF
TGTGCCAGCAGTTACTCGATGATCGGGGGCTACGAGCAGTACTTC
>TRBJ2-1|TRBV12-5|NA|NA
CASGSHYNEQFF
TGTGCTAGTGGTTCCCACTACAATGAGCAGTTCTTC
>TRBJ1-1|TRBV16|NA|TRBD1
CASSLMGQGITEAFF
TGTGCCAGCAGCCTTATGGGACAGGGGATCACTGAAGCTTTCTTT
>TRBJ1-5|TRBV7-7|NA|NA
CASSRRPRVCNQPQHF
TGTGCTAGCAGCCGACGCCCCAGGGTGTGCAATCAGCCCCAGCATTTT
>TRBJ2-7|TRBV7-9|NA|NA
CASSLSYEQYF
TGTGCCAGCAGCTTGAGCTACGAGCAGTACTTC
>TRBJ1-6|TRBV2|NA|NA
CASSDRGRDSPLHF
TGTGCCAGCAGTGATAGGGGCAGAGATTCACCCCTCCACTTT
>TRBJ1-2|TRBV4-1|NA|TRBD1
CASSQDVDRQGANYGYTF
TGCGCCAGCAGCCAAGATGTGGATAGACAGGGCGCGAACTATGGCTACACCTTC
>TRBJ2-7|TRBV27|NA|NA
CASRSTPRSSYEQYF
TGTGCCAGCCGGTCAACCCCGAGAAGCTCCTACGAGCAGTACTTC
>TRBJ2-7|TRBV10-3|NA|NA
CAISFQGRNYYEQYF
TGTGCCATCAGTTTTCAGGGAAGGAACTACTACGAGCAGTACTTC